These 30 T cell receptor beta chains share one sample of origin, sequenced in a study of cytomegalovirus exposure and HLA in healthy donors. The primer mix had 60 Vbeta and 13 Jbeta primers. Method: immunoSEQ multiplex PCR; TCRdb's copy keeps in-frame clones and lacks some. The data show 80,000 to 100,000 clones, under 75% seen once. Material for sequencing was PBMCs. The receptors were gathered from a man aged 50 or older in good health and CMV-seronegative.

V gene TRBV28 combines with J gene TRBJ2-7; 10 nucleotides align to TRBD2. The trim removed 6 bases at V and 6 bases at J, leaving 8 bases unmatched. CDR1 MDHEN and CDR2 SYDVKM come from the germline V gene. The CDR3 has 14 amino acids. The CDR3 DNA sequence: TGTGCCAGCAGGACAAGCGGGAGGGCCGGCGAGCAGTACTTC. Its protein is CASRTSGRAGEQYF.

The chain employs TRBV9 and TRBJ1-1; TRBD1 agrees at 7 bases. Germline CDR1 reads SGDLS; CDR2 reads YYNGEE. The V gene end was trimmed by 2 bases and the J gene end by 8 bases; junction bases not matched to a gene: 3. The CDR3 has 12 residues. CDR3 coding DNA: TGTGCCAGCAGCGTCCTGACAGGGGAAGCTTTCTTT. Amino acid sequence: CASSVLTGEAFF. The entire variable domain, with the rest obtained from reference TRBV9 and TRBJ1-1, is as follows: DSGVTQTPKHLITATGQRVTLRCSPRSGDLSVYWYQQSLDQGLQFLIQYYNGEERAKGNILERFSAQQFPDLHSELNLSSLELGDSALYFCASSVLTGEAFFGQGTRLTVV.

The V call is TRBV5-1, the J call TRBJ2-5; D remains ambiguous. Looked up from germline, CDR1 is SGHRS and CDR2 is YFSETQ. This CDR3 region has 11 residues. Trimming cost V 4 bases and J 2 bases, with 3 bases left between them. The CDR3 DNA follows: TGCGCCAGCAGCCTGCAAGAGACCCAGTACTTC. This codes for CASSLQETQYF.

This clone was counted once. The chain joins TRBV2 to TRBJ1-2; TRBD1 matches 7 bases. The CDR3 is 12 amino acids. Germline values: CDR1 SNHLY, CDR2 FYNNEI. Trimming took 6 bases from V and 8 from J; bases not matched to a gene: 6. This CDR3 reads CASRRQGEGYTF. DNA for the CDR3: TGTGCCAGCAGGAGACAGGGAGAAGGCTACACCTTC. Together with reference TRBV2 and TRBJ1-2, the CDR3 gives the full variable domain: EPEVTQTPSHQVTQMGQEVILRCVPISNHLYFYWYRQILGQKVEFLVSFYNNEISEKSEIFDDQFSVERPDGSNFTLKIRSTKLEDSAMYFCASRRQGEGYTFGSGTRLTVV.

The DNA of the CDR3 is TGTGCCAGCAGCCGGGAGTGGGGGGGGCGGAGGCAGCCCCAGCATTTT. This encodes CASSREWGGRRQPQHF. The V call is TRBV28, the J call TRBJ1-5; TRBD1 is a possible D gene (6 bases). CDR1 and CDR2 from the germline V gene are MDHEN and SYDVKM. This CDR3 is 16 amino acids long. The V and J ends lost 6 bases and 7 bases respectively, with 22 bases between them. Combining the CDR3 with reference TRBV28 and TRBJ1-5 gives the whole variable domain DVKVTQSSRYLVKRTGEKVFLECVQDMDHENMFWYRQDPGLGLRLIYFSYDVKMKEKGDIPEGYSVSREKKERFSLILESASTNQTSMYLCASSREWGGRRQPQHFGDGTRLSIL.

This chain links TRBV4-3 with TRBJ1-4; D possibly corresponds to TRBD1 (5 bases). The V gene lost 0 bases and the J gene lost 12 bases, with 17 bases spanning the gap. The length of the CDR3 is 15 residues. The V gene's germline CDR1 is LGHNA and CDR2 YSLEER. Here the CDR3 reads CASSQEGAGPIELFF. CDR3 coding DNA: TGCGCCAGCAGCCAAGAAGGTGCGGGGCCCATAGAACTGTTTTTT.

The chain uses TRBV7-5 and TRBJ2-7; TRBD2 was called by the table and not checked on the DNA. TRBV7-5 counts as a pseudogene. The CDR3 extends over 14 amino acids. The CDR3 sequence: CARSSEAGRYEQYF. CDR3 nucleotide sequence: TGTGCCAGAAGCTCCGAGGCGGGACGTTACGAGCAGTACTTC.

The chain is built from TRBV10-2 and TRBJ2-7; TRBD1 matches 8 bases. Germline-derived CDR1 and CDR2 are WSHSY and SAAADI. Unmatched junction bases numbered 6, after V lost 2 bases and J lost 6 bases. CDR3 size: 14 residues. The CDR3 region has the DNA TGCGCCAGCAGTGAGGCTGCCGGACAGGGCGAGCAGTACTTC. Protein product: CASSEAAGQGEQYF.

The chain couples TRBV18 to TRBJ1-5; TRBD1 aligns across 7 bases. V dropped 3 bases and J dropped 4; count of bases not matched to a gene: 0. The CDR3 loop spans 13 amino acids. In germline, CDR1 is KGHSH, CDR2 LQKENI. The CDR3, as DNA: TGTGCCAGCTCACCGGACAGGAATCAGCCCCAGCATTTT. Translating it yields CASSPDRNQPQHF.

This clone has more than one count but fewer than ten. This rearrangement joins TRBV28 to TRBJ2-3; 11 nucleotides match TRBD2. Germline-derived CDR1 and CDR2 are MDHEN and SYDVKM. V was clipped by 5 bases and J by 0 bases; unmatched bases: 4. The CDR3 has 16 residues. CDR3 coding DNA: TGTGCCAGCAGTACCCGGACTAGCGGGAGCACAGATACGCAGTATTTT. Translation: CASSTRTSGSTDTQYF.

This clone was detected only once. CDR3 sequence (DNA): TGTGCCAGCAGCCAAGAAAGATACCCCGGCAATGAGCAGTTCTTC. Translated: CASSQERYPGNEQFF. V usage is TRBV4-2 and J usage is TRBJ2-1, with D hard to call. Trimming stripped 0 bases from V and 6 bases from J, with 12 bases between. The CDR3 consists of 15 residues. Germline CDR1 and CDR2: LGHNA and YNFKEQ.

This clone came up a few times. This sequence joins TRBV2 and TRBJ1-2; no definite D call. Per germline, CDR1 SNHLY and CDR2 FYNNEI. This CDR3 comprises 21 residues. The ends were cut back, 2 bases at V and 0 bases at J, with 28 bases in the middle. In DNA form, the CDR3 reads TGTGCCAGCAGTGAATTTCTCGTTTCTGGGTCACGGGGAAGGCCTAACTATGGCTACACCTTC. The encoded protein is CASSEFLVSGSRGRPNYGYTF.

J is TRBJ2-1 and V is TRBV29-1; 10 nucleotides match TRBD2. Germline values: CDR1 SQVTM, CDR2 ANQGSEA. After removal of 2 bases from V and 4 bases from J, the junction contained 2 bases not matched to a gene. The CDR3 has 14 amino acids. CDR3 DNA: TGCAGCGTTGAAAGTAGCGGGGGGTACAATGAGCAGTTCTTC. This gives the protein CSVESSGGYNEQFF.

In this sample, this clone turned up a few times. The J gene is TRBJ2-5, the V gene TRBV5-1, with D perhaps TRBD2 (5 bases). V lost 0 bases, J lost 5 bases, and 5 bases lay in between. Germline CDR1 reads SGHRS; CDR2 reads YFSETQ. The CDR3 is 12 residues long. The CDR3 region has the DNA TGCGCCAGCAGCTTGGGGGAGGAGACCCAGTACTTC. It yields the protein CASSLGEETQYF.

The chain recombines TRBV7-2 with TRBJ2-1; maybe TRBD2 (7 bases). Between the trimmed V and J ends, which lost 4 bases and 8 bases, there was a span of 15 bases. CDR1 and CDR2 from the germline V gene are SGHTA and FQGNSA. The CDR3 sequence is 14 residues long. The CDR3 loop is CASSSTRGAYEQFF. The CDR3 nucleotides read TGTGCCAGCAGCTCAACCCGGGGGGCATATGAGCAGTTCTTC.

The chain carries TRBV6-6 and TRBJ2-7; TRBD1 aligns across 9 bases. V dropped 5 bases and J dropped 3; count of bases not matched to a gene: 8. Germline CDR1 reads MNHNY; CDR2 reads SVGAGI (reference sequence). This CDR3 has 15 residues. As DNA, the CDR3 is TGTGCCAGCAGTGCAGCCGGGACAGGGTTCTACGAGCAGTACTTC. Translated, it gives CASSAAGTGFYEQYF.

The CDR3 loop is CASSRNGQLNSPLHF. CDR3 coding DNA: TGCGCCAGCAGCCGAAACGGACAGCTTAATTCACCCCTCCACTTT. The chain is built from TRBV5-1 and TRBJ1-6, with D possibly being TRBD1 (6 bases). Deletions cut 4 bases from V and 6 bases from J, with 14 bases between. Per germline, CDR1 SGHRS and CDR2 YFSETQ. The CDR3 loop spans 15 amino acids.

As DNA, the CDR3 is TGTGCCAGTAGTATATGGGCTAGCGGGAGAAGTGATACGCAGTATTTT. Residues: CASSIWASGRSDTQYF. The rearrangement links TRBV19 to TRBJ2-3; TRBD2 matches at 10 bases. Losses at the gene ends were 2 bases for V and 6 bases for J; bases not matched to a gene: 8. Per germline, CDR1 LNHDA and CDR2 SQIVND (reference sequence). The CDR3 length is 16 residues.

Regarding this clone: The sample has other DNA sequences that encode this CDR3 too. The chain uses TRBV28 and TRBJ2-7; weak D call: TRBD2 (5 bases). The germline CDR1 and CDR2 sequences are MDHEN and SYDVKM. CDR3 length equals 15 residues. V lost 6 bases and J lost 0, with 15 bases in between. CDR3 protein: CASSLGTGYSYEQYF. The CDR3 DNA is TGTGCCAGCAGCCTAGGCACGGGGTACTCCTACGAGCAGTACTTC.

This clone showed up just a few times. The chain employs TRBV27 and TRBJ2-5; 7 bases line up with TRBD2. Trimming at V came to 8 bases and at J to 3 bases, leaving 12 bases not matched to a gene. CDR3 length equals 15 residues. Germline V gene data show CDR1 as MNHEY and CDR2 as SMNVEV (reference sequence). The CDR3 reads CASSGAYGGKETQYF. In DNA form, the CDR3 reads TGTGCCAGCTCGGGAGCTTACGGGGGGAAAGAGACCCAGTACTTC.

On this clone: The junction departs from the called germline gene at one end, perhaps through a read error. CDR3 DNA sequence: TGTGCCAGCAGTCTATCGACAGCCCAAGAGACCCAGTACTTC. It encodes CASSLSTAQETQYF. The chain links TRBV27 to TRBJ2-5; perhaps TRBD1 as D (5 bases). Germline assignment: CDR1 MNHEY and CDR2 SMNVEV (reference sequence). The CDR3 is 14 amino acids.

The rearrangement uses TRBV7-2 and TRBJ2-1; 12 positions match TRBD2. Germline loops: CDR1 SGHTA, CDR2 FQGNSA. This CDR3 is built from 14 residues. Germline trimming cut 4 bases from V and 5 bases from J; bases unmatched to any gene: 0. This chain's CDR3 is CASSWTSGNNEQFF. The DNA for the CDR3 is TGTGCCAGCAGCTGGACTAGCGGGAACAATGAGCAGTTCTTC.

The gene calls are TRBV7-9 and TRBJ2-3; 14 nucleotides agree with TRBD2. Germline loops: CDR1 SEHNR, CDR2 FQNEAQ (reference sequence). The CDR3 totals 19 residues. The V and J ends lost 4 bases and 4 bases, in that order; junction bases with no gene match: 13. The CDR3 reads CASSSTTGLAGDRADTQYF. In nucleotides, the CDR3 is TGTGCCAGCAGCTCTACCACGGGACTAGCGGGGGATCGGGCAGATACGCAGTATTTT.

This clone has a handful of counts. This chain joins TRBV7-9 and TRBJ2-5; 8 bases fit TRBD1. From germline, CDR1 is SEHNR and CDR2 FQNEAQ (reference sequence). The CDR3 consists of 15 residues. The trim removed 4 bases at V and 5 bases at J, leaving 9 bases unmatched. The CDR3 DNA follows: TGTGCCAGCAGCTCTACAGGGGGACGTTTGGAGACCCAGTACTTC. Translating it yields CASSSTGGRLETQYF.

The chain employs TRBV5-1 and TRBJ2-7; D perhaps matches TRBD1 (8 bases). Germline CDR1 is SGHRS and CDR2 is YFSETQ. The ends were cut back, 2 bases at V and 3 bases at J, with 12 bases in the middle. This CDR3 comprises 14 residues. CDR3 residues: CASSFNRGGYEQYF. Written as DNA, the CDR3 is TGCGCCAGCAGCTTTAACAGGGGGGGCTACGAGCAGTACTTC. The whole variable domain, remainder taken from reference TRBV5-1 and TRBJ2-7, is KAGVTQTPRYLIKTRGQQVTLSCSPISGHRSVSWYQQTPGQGLQFLFEYFSETQRNKGNFPGRFSGRQFSNSRSEMNVSTLELGDSALYLCASSFNRGGYEQYFGPGTRLTVT.

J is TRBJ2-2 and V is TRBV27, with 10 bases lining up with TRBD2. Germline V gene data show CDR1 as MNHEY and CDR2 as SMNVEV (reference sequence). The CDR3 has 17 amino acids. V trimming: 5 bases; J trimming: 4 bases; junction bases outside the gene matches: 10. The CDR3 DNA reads TGTGCCAGCAGTCTAAACGGACTAGCGGCCTTCACCGGGGAGCTGTTTTTT. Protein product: CASSLNGLAAFTGELFF.

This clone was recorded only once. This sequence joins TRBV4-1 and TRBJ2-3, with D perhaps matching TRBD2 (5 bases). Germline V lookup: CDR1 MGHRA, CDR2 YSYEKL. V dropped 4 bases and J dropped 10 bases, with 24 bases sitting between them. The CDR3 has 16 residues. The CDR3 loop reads CASSLGTSYPSDAQYF. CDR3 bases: TGCGCCAGCAGCCTCGGTACTAGTTATCCCTCGGACGCGCAGTATTTT.

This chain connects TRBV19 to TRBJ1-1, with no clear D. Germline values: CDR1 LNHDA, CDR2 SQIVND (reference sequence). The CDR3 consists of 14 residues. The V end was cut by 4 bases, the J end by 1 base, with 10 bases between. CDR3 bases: TGTGCCAGTAGTAGGAGAGAGGAGAACACTGAAGCTTTCTTT. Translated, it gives CASSRREENTEAFF.

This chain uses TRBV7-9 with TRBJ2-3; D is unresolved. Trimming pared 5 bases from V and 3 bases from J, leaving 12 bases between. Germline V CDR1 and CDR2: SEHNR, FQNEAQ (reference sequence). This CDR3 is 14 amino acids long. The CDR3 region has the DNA TGTGCCAGCAGCCCGGGTGGCGCTACAGATACGCAGTATTTT. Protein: CASSPGGATDTQYF.

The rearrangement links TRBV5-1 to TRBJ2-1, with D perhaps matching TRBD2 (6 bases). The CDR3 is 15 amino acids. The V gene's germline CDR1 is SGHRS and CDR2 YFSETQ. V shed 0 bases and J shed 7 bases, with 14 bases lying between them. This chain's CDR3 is CASSLARGGGNEQFF. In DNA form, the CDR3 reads TGCGCCAGCAGCTTGGCTCGCGGCGGAGGGAATGAGCAGTTCTTC.